A single sample is the source of the 18 T cell receptor beta chains below, sequenced in a study of cytomegalovirus exposure and HLA in healthy donors. Only in-frame clones appear in the TCRdb table, and some are missing; sequencing was by immunoSEQ multiplex PCR. The sample has around 69,000 clones; 96% are singletons. Sample: PBMCs. The receptors were gathered from a woman between 18 and 29 years old in good health and CMV-seropositive.

V gene TRBV5-1 combines with J gene TRBJ1-3; no reliable D call. This CDR3 has 15 residues. The ends were cut back, 4 bases at V and 4 bases at J, with 15 bases in the middle. The V gene's germline CDR1 is SGHRS and CDR2 YFSETQ. CDR3 coding DNA: TGCGCCAGCAGCCCGGACTACGGAAGAGGAAACACCATATATTTT. Its protein is CASSPDYGRGNTIYF. The whole variable domain, filled in from reference TRBV5-1 and TRBJ1-3, reads KAGVTQTPRYLIKTRGQQVTLSCSPISGHRSVSWYQQTPGQGLQFLFEYFSETQRNKGNFPGRFSGRQFSNSRSEMNVSTLELGDSALYLCASSPDYGRGNTIYFGEGSWLTVV.

The chain is built from TRBV11-3 and TRBJ2-1; D is perhaps TRBD2 (5 bases). V lost 1 base and J 4 bases, leaving 14 bases between the germline ends. This CDR3 is built from 16 residues. Per the germline V gene, CDR1 is SGHNT and CDR2 is YENEEA. The CDR3 nucleotides read TGTGCCAGCAGCTTAGTGCGAGGGATTGGGTACAATGAGCAGTTCTTC. It is translated as CASSLVRGIGYNEQFF.

The chain employs TRBV19 and TRBJ2-2, with 13 bases identical to TRBD2. The CDR3 runs to 15 residues. The junction had 4 bases not matched to a gene; V was cut back by 6 bases and J by 6 bases. Per the germline V gene, CDR1 is LNHDA and CDR2 is SQIVND (reference sequence). The CDR3 is CASRPLAGGPGELFF. CDR3 DNA sequence: TGTGCCAGTAGACCACTAGCGGGAGGGCCCGGGGAGCTGTTTTTT.

The V and J genes are TRBV5-4 and TRBJ2-2; 8 bases line up with TRBD1. V lost 4 bases, J lost 1 base, and 6 bases stayed unmatched. From germline, CDR1 is SGHNT and CDR2 YYREEE (reference sequence). This CDR3 has 16 residues. The CDR3 nucleotides read TGTGCCAGCAGCCCCCCGGGACAGGTGAACACCGGGGAGCTGTTTTTT. Encoded protein: CASSPPGQVNTGELFF.

This sequence joins TRBV11-3 and TRBJ2-7, with 8 bases aligning to TRBD2. Germline CDR1 and CDR2: SGHNT and YENEEA. CDR3 size: 15 residues. Trimming cost V 3 bases and J 7 bases; bases outside gene matches: 11. The CDR3 nucleotides read TGTGCCAGCAGCTTGAGTAGCGGGACCTTTCTAGAGCAGTACTTC. Translation: CASSLSSGTFLEQYF. The full variable domain, with the rest looked up from reference TRBV11-3 and TRBJ2-7, is EAGVVQSPRYKIIEKKQPVAFWCNPISGHNTLYWYLQNLGQGPELLIRYENEEAVDDSQLPKDRFSAERLKGVDSTLKIQPAELGDSAVYLCASSLSSGTFLEQYFGPGTRLTVT.

The rearrangement links TRBV6-5 to TRBJ1-4; D may be TRBD1 (5 bases). With 3 bases removed from V and 8 bases from J, the gap between germline ends came to 13 bases. CDR1 and CDR2 from the germline V gene are MNHEY and SVGAGI. This CDR3 contains 14 residues. CDR3 protein: CASSYLRDGEKLFF. DNA for the CDR3: TGTGCCAGCAGTTATCTCAGGGATGGGGAAAAACTGTTTTTT.

The chain carries TRBV19 and TRBJ2-5; D is perhaps TRBD1 (6 bases). The germline V gene encodes CDR1 LNHDA and CDR2 SQIVND (reference sequence). The CDR3 has 14 amino acids. V lost 6 bases and J 5 bases, leaving 16 bases between the germline ends. The DNA for the CDR3 is TGTGCCAGTAGGAATAACAGGGCTTCGGAGACCCAGTACTTC. Residues: CASRNNRASETQYF.

The rearrangement joins TRBV28 to TRBJ2-2, with 11 bases fitting TRBD2. From germline, CDR1 is MDHEN and CDR2 SYDVKM. J lost 7 bases, V lost 6 bases, and 10 bases had no gene match. This CDR3 region has 16 residues. CDR3 DNA sequence: TGTGCCAGCAGGGGACTAGCGGATTGGTTGAGCGGGGAGCTGTTTTTT. Residues: CASRGLADWLSGELFF.

This clone was observed a single time. The V call is TRBV11-2, the J call TRBJ2-7; 9 bases map to TRBD1. CDR1 and CDR2 from the germline V gene are SGHAT and FQNNGV. The CDR3 runs to 14 residues. J gave up 6 bases and V 3 bases, and 6 bases lay outside the gene matches. Here the CDR3 reads CASSFETGGSEQYF. CDR3 sequence (DNA): TGTGCCAGCAGCTTCGAGACAGGGGGGTCCGAGCAGTACTTC. Supplemented by reference TRBV11-2 and TRBJ2-7, the full variable domain reads EAGVAQSPRYKIIEKRQSVAFWCNPISGHATLYWYQQILGQGPKLLIQFQNNGVVDDSQLPKDRFSAERLKGVDSTLKIQPAKLEDSAVYLCASSFETGGSEQYFGPGTRLTVT.

The V gene is TRBV19, the J gene TRBJ1-5; D not resolved. CDR1 is LNHDA and CDR2 is SQIVND in the germline V gene (reference sequence). This CDR3 region has 15 residues. Trimming pared 5 bases from V and 0 bases from J, leaving 11 bases between. The CDR3: CASSPAGGSNQPQHF. The CDR3 nucleotides read TGTGCCAGTAGTCCCGCGGGAGGTAGCAATCAGCCCCAGCATTTT.

The chain carries TRBV28 and TRBJ1-2; 7 bases match TRBD1. The germline gives CDR1 MDHEN, CDR2 SYDVKM. The CDR3 has 17 residues. V was clipped by 1 base and J by 8 bases; unmatched bases: 16. The CDR3 DNA sequence: TGTGCCAGCAGTTTATCGTCTGCGTACAGGGGAATAGGGGGCTACACCTTC. Translation gives CASSLSSAYRGIGGYTF.

This chain links TRBV4-2 with TRBJ1-4, with 7 positions matching TRBD1. With 1 base clipped from V and 8 bases from J, the junction kept 16 bases outside the gene matches. Germline CDR1 reads LGHNA; CDR2 reads YNFKEQ. The CDR3 is made up of 18 amino acids. The CDR3 is CASSQGTGDLAVGEKLFF. DNA of the CDR3: TGTGCCAGCAGCCAAGGGACAGGCGATTTGGCGGTAGGGGAAAAACTGTTTTTT.

This chain connects TRBV5-6 to TRBJ2-7; 16 bases are shared with TRBD2. The V segment lost 4 bases and the J segment 5 bases; nucleotides outside the gene matches: 6. The CDR3 is 16 amino acids. Looked up from germline, CDR1 is SGHDT and CDR2 is YYEEEE. The DNA for the CDR3 is TGTGCCAGCAGCGGGACTAGCGGGAGGGTTTTCCACGAGCAGTACTTC. Translated, it gives CASSGTSGRVFHEQYF. Combining the CDR3 with reference TRBV5-6 and TRBJ2-7 gives the whole variable domain DAGVTQSPTHLIKTRGQQVTLRCSPKSGHDTVSWYQQALGQGPQFIFQYYEEEERQRGNFPDRFSGHQFPNYSSELNVNALLLGDSALYLCASSGTSGRVFHEQYFGPGTRLTVT.

The gene calls are TRBV5-1 and TRBJ1-1; possible D gene TRBD1, 5 bases. The ends were cut back, 3 bases at V and 0 bases at J, with 18 bases in the middle. Germline CDR1 SGHRS, CDR2 YFSETQ. The CDR3 runs 17 residues. CDR3: CASSSAGGVGVNTEAFF. For the CDR3, the DNA is TGCGCCAGCAGCTCCGCCGGGGGTGTGGGGGTGAACACTGAAGCTTTCTTT.

The rearrangement uses TRBV19 and TRBJ1-4; 10 bases map to TRBD1. CDR3 length: 14 residues. The germline CDR1 and CDR2 sequences are LNHDA and SQIVND (reference sequence). The V gene end was trimmed by 4 bases and the J gene end by 7 bases; junction bases not matched to a gene: 3. The CDR3, as DNA: TGTGCCAGTAGTACGACAGGGGGCGGTGAAAAACTGTTTTTT. It codes for CASSTTGGGEKLFF.

The gene calls are TRBV19 and TRBJ2-7; the D gene is possibly TRBD1 (5 bases). V was cut by 7 bases and J by 0 bases, with 16 bases left in between. The germline gives CDR1 LNHDA, CDR2 SQIVND (reference sequence). This CDR3 has 15 residues. In nucleotides, the CDR3 is TGTGCCAGTACACCCGGACATTCCGTCTCCTACGAGCAGTACTTC. Translation: CASTPGHSVSYEQYF.

This sequence joins TRBV28 and TRBJ2-5, with TRBD2 matching over 9 bases. Germline V CDR1 and CDR2: MDHEN, SYDVKM. J gave up 1 base and V 3 bases, and 12 bases lay outside the gene matches. This CDR3 comprises 18 residues. Here the CDR3 DNA reads TGTGCCAGCAGTTTTTTGGGCGGGAGGGCCGCGGGCCAAGAGACCCAGTACTTC. It translates to CASSFLGGRAAGQETQYF.

V gene TRBV7-2 combines with J gene TRBJ2-7, with D tentatively TRBD2 (5 bases). Trimming left V 6 bases short and J 2 bases short, with 14 bases between. Germline lookup yields CDR1 SGHTA and CDR2 FQGNSA. CDR3 length: 14 amino acids. The CDR3 nucleotides read TGTGCCAGCAGTCTGGACCTAGCCCCCTACGAGCAGTACTTC. Residues: CASSLDLAPYEQYF.